This T cell receptor beta chain came from a study of blood T cell repertoires in COVID-19. Study context: T cells, B-cell-depleted T cells, or PBMCs provided the cDNA or gDNA that served as material.

Seattle researchers signed up patients amid active infection and tracked them longitudinally. Germline-derived CDR1 and CDR2 are SQVTM and ANQGSEA. The V and J ends lost 3 bases and 8 bases respectively, with 15 bases between them. CDR3 length: 13 amino acids. Sequencing was performed with immunoSEQ multiplex PCR; in TCRdb, only in-frame clones are kept and a portion is missing. The sample lists 150,000 or so clones; about 88% were seen once. The chain employs TRBV29-1 and TRBJ2-3, with TRBD2 as a possible D gene (6 bases). The source of this sequence is a man aged 55-75 years with COVID-19, enrolled during active disease. The source material was peripheral blood. For the CDR3, the DNA is TGCAGCGTTGACCGGGACTCCCGAGGTACGCAGTATTTT. Translated, it gives CSVDRDSRGTQYF.